The entry below describes one TCR beta chain. Original processing notes: The authors estimated nucleated cell counts from reference gene primer amplification. Measured with immunoSEQ multiplex PCR; TCRdb has only the in-frame clones, and not every one. The V and J calls and clone size were taken over from that table, and D and trimming were inferred from the DNA. The table includes hundreds of thousands of clones, about 87% detected once. The data are from a study of blood T cell repertoires in COVID-19. The overall study: PBMCs, B-cell-depleted T cells, or T cells were the source of the cDNA or gDNA that made up the material.

Trimming left V 3 bases short and J 5 bases short, with 11 bases between. The CDR3 contains 13 residues. Germline V gene lookup returns CDR1 SGHDT and CDR2 YYEEEE. The TCR originated in a man aged 65 to 79 with acute or convalescent COVID-19. The chain carries TRBV5-6 and TRBJ2-5, with a tentative D call TRBD1 (6 bases). The source material was peripheral blood. CDR3 sequence (DNA): TGTGCCAGCAGCTGGGGGACACGGGAGACCCAGTACTTC. This sequence encodes CASSWGTRETQYF. The variable domain in full, with the rest retrieved from reference TRBV5-6 and TRBJ2-5, is DAGVTQSPTHLIKTRGQQVTLRCSPKSGHDTVSWYQQALGQGPQFIFQYYEEEERQRGNFPDRFSGHQFPNYSSELNVNALLLGDSALYLCASSWGTRETQYFGPGTRLLVL.